This TCR beta chain was obtained from a study of blood T cells in healthy people across ages. V was clipped by 6 bases and J by 5 bases; unmatched bases: 12. The CDR3 extends over 14 amino acids. Germline assignment: CDR1 DFQATT and CDR2 SNEGSKA (reference sequence). This clonotype was seen at least ten times. A J-beta primer mix and a sample-barcoded 5' primer were used in a second PCR of roughly 6 to 12 cycles. TCRdb processed the 5' RACE reads anew with MiXCR; each CDR3 protein has one entry. The repertoire consists of 750,000 to 950,000 distinct CDR3 sequences, with 25% to 30% occurring once and the leading ten covering around 9.6%. These data are also associated with another study on T cells of mothers and their children.

The material sequenced was blood. The origin of this receptor is a woman aged 40 to 50 in good health. The chain uses TRBV20-1 and TRBJ2-7; 8 nucleotides line up with TRBD2. CDR3 in amino acids: CSAPPLAGHNEQYF. CDR3 nucleotides: TGCAGTGCCCCCCCTCTAGCGGGTCACAACGAGCAGTACTTC.